This TCR beta chain came from a study of OX40 agonist ivuxolimab in advanced cancers. Whole-study context: Having had anti-PD-1, anti-PD-L1 or anti-CTLA-4 therapy before was allowed, and roughly 38% had some. Findings of the study overall: Expanded clones were, on average, more numerous in CD8+ T cells than in CD4+. Circulating CD4+ and CD8+ T cells showed clonal expansion by week 6 at 0.1 to 3.0 mg/kg.

Clones were read by immunoSEQ multiplex PCR, and TCRdb kept only the in-frame ones, dropping some. Of tens of thousands of clones listed, 80% to 90% are singletons. Germline V CDR1 and CDR2: MNHNS, SASEGT. The CDR3 extends over 12 amino acids. On this clone itself: Its target is not known.

At cycle 4 day 1, cycle 7 day 1, and baseline, blood was sampled. The starting material was CD4+ or CD8+ T cells sorted from blood, obtained in a trial of the OX40 agonist ivuxolimab. This receptor was obtained from an adult with an advanced solid tumor such as melanoma, head and neck, liver or kidney cancer. This rearrangement joins TRBV6-1 to TRBJ1-5; TRBD1 matches at 9 bases. The CDR3 is CVGGDREWPQHF. CDR3 bases: TGTGTCGGTGGGGACAGGGAATGGCCCCAGCATTTT.